The 13 T cell receptor delta chains below were found in one sample sequenced in a study of gamma-delta T cells after stem cell transplantation. TCRdb processed the RT-PCR reads again with the CATT caller. This sample has some 1,400 delta-chain clones; 1.5% to 2% occur once, and the top ten carry just under 45%. The specimen sequenced was gamma-delta T cells. Receptor source: a human donor. It is not recorded whose cells these are; they may come from a transplant donor.

On this clone: A read error likely explains this, since a far larger clone differs by one base. This sample also contains other DNA sequences that code for the same CDR3. This chain joins TRDV2 and TRDJ1, with D possibly being TRDD3 (5 bases). The length of the CDR3 is 21 residues. Germline-derived CDR1 and CDR2 are GEAIGNYY and EKD. V shed 0 bases and J shed 0 bases, with 28 bases lying between them. The CDR3 sequence: CACDTGLGMMRAADNTDKLIF. The CDR3 nucleotides read TGTGCCTGTGACACCGGGCTGGGAATGATGCGAGCAGCGGATAACACCGATAAACTCATCTTT.

Within the sample, this clone is medium-sized. The sample has other DNA sequences that encode this CDR3 too. J is TRDJ2 and V is TRDV1; 8 bases fit TRDD3. CDR1 is TSWWSYY, CDR2 QGS, per germline. The CDR3 has 22 amino acids. The V segment lost 5 bases and the J segment 7 bases; nucleotides outside the gene matches: 30. The DNA of the CDR3 is TGTGCTCTTGGGAACAGTGTCTGGGGTTACGGTTACTGGGGGGTTGGGGAAGCACAACTCTTCTTT. Translating it yields CALGNSVWGYGYWGVGEAQLFF.

Details on this clone: This likely traces to a read error, being one base from a far larger clone. In the same sample, other DNA sequences code for this CDR3. The chain couples TRDV1 to TRDJ1; 9 bases line up with TRDD3. There are 17 residues in the CDR3. CDR1 TSWWSYY and CDR2 QGS come from the germline V gene. The CDR3 sequence is CALGLLPVLGDLDKLIF. The CDR3 DNA reads TGTGCTCTTGGCCTCCTTCCCGTACTGGGGGACCTCGATAAACTCATCTTC.

This clone was counted between two and nine times. The protein TCRdb lists belongs to a much larger clone and differs from this DNA's translation at residue 3, which points to a read error; the protein shown is made from the DNA. The chain employs TRDV2 and TRDJ3; 8 positions agree with TRDD3. The CDR3 runs 18 residues. Germline loops: CDR1 GEAIGNYY, CDR2 EKD. Written as DNA, the CDR3 is TGTGCCCGTGACAGCTGGGGGAACGACCCCTGGGACACCCGACAGATGTTTTTC. Translated: CARDSWGNDPWDTRQMFF.

This clone was seen more than once but under ten times. TCRdb records a much larger clone's protein for this DNA, with a difference at residue 7 that likely arises from a read error; the protein given is the translation of the DNA. The genes are TRDV2 and TRDJ1; 7 nucleotides match TRDD3. CDR3 length: 17 residues. With 3 bases clipped from V and 0 bases from J, the junction kept 12 bases outside the gene matches. Per the germline V gene, CDR1 is GEAIGNYY and CDR2 is EKD. CDR3 amino acids: CACDPTWDTPYTDKLIF. As DNA, the CDR3 is TGTGCCTGTGACCCCACTTGGGATACCCCTTACACCGATAAACTCATCTTT.

In the case of this clone: The TCRdb record carries a much larger clone's protein, which differs from this DNA's translation at residue 11; a read error is the likely cause, and the protein listed here is the DNA translation. The chain joins TRDV2 to TRDJ1, with no clear D. Germline CDR1 and CDR2: GEAIGNYY and EKD. CDR3 length equals 13 residues. The CDR3 region has the DNA TGTGCCTGTGACACCGGGCTTACCGATAAACCCATCTTT. As protein: CACDTGLTDKPIF.

This clone was seen a few times. The protein given by TCRdb reflects a much larger clone and differs at residue 5 from this DNA's translation, likely from a read error; the protein shown is the DNA's translation. The chain recombines TRDV2 with TRDJ1; D not resolved. Germline CDR1 reads GEAIGNYY; CDR2 reads EKD. The CDR3 consists of 16 residues. The V gene lost 3 bases and the J gene lost 1 base, with 17 bases spanning the gap. DNA of the CDR3: TGTGCCTGTGACGGGGCGAGAAGACGGGGCACCGATAAACTCATCTTT. Its protein is CACDGARRRGTDKLIF.

This clone is labeled large. Other DNA sequences in this specimen translate into the identical CDR3. The chain is built from TRDV1 and TRDJ1; a possible D gene is TRDD3 (5 bases). The CDR3 runs 18 residues. Germline loops: CDR1 TSWWSYY, CDR2 QGS. V gave up 0 bases and J gave up 7 bases, with 24 bases separating them. The CDR3 sequence is CALGELFPSPPGAPKLIF. The CDR3 DNA follows: TGTGCTCTTGGGGAACTATTCCCGTCCCCCCCGGGGGCTCCTAAACTCATCTTT.

This clone occurred many times. A far larger clone is one nucleotide away, so this likely arose from a read error. V and J are TRDV2 and TRDJ1; 9 bases are a match to TRDD3. In germline, CDR1 is GEAIGNYY, CDR2 EKD. After removal of 6 bases from V and 0 bases from J, the junction contained 10 bases not matched to a gene. This CDR3 region has 16 residues. The CDR3 loop reads CACSQGGIHYTDKLIF. The CDR3 DNA follows: TGTGCCTGTTCCCAAGGGGGGATACACTACACCGATAAACTCATCTTT.

Comment on this clone: This sequence may be a read error, since a much larger clone differs from it by one base. CDR3 in amino acids: CAFVHSFLPYWGPLYTDKPIF. The CDR3 DNA reads as TGTGCCTTTGTCCATTCCTTCCTTCCGTACTGGGGGCCCTTGTACACCGATAAACCCATCTTT. The rearrangement uses TRDV3 and TRDJ1, with a tentative D call TRDD3 (8 bases). The CDR3 has 21 residues. Germline lookup yields CDR1 TVYSNPD and CDR2 GDNSRS (reference sequence).

To note about this clone: A far larger clone is a single base away, which makes a read error likely. This CDR3 is also generated by other DNA sequences in the sample. The chain is built from TRAV29/DV5 and TRDJ1, with 9 bases fitting TRDD2. CDR1 is NSMFDY, CDR2 ISSIKDK, per germline. This CDR3 region has 17 residues. V was clipped by 1 base and J by 8 bases; unmatched bases: 18. The CDR3 region has the DNA TGTGCAGCAAGCACGGCCTTCCTACGTACCGGGGAGCCCAAACTCATCTTT. Its protein is CAASTAFLRTGEPKLIF.

This clone was picked up many times. It differs at one base from a far larger clone, so likely a read error. Other DNA sequences from this sample encode an identical CDR3 as well. The chain joins TRDV1 to TRDJ1; the match to TRDD3 covers 9 bases. CDR3 size: 24 residues. Germline V CDR1 and CDR2: TSWWSYY, QGS. This chain's CDR3 is CALGERRSSRSFLTGGKYTDKLIF. Written as DNA, the CDR3 is TGTGCTCTCGGGGAAAGGCGTTCCTCACGGTCCTTCCTTACTGGGGGAAAGTACACCGATAAACTCATCTTT.

By share, this clone ranks as hyperexpanded. This CDR3 is also generated by other DNA sequences in the sample. The gene calls are TRDV2 and TRDJ1, with TRDD3 identical over 7 bases. This CDR3 is 18 amino acids long. The trim removed 0 bases at V and 0 bases at J, leaving 12 bases unmatched. In germline, CDR1 is GEAIGNYY, CDR2 EKD. In nucleotides, the CDR3 is TGTGCCTGTGACACCAGGGTACGAGGGCTGGGGGACACCGATAAACTCATCTTT. Its translation: CACDTRVRGLGDTDKLIF.